These T cell receptor beta chains were read from a single sample in a study of Ad26.COV2.S vaccination and SARS-CoV-2 variants. Repertoires were generated with immunoSEQ multiplex PCR, while TCRdb's copy carries only in-frame clones and drops some. The sample yields a few hundred thousand clones, around 87% seen once. Specimen: peripheral blood, collected in a trial of Ad26.COV2.S vaccine versus placebo. These receptors were obtained from a person aged 18-60 years who received the Ad26.COV2.S COVID-19 vaccine or a placebo. Each CDR3 is given without its conserved first and last residue. Clone size is stated in some rows and not others, as once, few, many or a class when expanded.

cdr3_aa v_call clone_size j_call
VRSHEQGAYNEQF TRBV7-5 NA TRBJ2-1
ASSEEGGYT TRBV2 NA TRBJ1-2
ASSQDSGINREEAF TRBV3-1/TRBV3-2 NA TRBJ1-1
ASSLLRQFQYQPQH TRBV19 NA TRBJ1-5
ASSPIRNTEAF TRBV14 NA TRBJ1-1
ASSSLAGQPQH TRBV7-6 NA TRBJ1-5
ASSHVRGGEQF TRBV3-1/TRBV3-2 NA TRBJ2-1
ASSITGGQETQY TRBV19 NA TRBJ2-5
ASSLWTGLSNQPQH TRBV28 NA TRBJ1-5
ASSEAVGTSPLH TRBV6-1 NA TRBJ1-6
ASSPRSGAISSYEQY TRBV7-8 NA TRBJ2-7
ASSPVGASPYEQY TRBV9 once TRBJ2-7
ASSQGGVSGQETQY TRBV3-1/TRBV3-2 once TRBJ2-5
ASSLGGRDSHYNQPQH TRBV5-5 few TRBJ1-5
ASSQVLAGRGPETQY TRBV4-3 NA TRBJ2-5
ASGLTGGETQY TRBV6-5 NA TRBJ2-5
ASSPATNTEAF TRBV28 NA TRBJ1-1
ASSLAGWTAEAF TRBV5-1 NA TRBJ1-1
ASSIPGHGLGGYT TRBV19 NA TRBJ1-2
ASSRGGSTDTQY TRBV6-2/TRBV6-3 NA TRBJ2-3
SVETGQGYGYT TRBV29-1 NA TRBJ1-2
ASAVTGGFHEQY TRBV19 NA TRBJ2-7
ASSLVRGRYNSPLH TRBV5-1 NA TRBJ1-6
AISESIGTESNQPQH TRBV10-3 NA TRBJ1-5
ASSGLGASDYGYT TRBV19 NA TRBJ1-2
ASSFIGGNIQY TRBV13 NA TRBJ2-4
ASSQALAPYEQY TRBV3-1/TRBV3-2 NA TRBJ2-7
ASSLGLADTDTQY TRBV7-9 few TRBJ2-3